This T cell receptor beta chain was recorded in a study of Ad26.COV2.S vaccination and SARS-CoV-2 variants. Study information: Donor got 5x10^10 or 1x10^11 viral particles of Ad26.COV2.S. Regarding the study as a whole: Comparability of non-spike TCR breadth was observed across vaccine and placebo recipients.

TCRdb's copy holds only in-frame clones and misses some; the assay was immunoSEQ multiplex PCR. This table has around 250,000 clones, roughly 87% appearing once. Treatment described: roughly 20 received Ad26.COV2.S at low or high dose, single or two shots; 5 received placebo; per-sample allocation not given. At day 63 after the first vaccine or placebo injection, samples were drawn. Donor was an adult aged 18-55 years in Boston. The germline V gene encodes CDR1 MNHEY and CDR2 SVGAGI. V was pared by 9 bases and J by 0 bases, with 13 bases between. This CDR3 region has 14 residues. To note about this clone: Its antigen remains unknown.

V is TRBV6-5 and J is TRBJ2-3; a possible D gene is TRBD1 (7 bases). This receptor was obtained from a person aged 18-65 years who received the Ad26.COV2.S COVID-19 vaccine or a placebo. The sequencing here drew on peripheral blood, taken in a trial of Ad26.COV2.S vaccine versus placebo. This CDR3 is CASAEGASTDTQYF. CDR3 in DNA: TGTGCCAGTGCGGAGGGGGCTAGCACAGATACGCAGTATTTT.